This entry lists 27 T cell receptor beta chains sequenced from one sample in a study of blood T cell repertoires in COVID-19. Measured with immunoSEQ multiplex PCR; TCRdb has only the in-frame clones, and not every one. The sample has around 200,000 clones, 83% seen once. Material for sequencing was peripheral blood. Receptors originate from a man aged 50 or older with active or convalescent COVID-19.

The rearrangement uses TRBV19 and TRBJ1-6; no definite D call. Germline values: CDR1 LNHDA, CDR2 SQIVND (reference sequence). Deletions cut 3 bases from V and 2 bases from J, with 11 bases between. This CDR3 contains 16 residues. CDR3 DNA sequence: TGTGCCAGTAGTATTAATTCGGGAACCTATAATTCACCCCTCCACTTT. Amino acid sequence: CASSINSGTYNSPLHF.

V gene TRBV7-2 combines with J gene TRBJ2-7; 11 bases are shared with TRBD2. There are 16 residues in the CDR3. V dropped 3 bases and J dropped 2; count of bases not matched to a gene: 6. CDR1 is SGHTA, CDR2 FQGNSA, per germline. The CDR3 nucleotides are TGTGCCAGCAGCTTCGATAGCGGGGGGGTCGCCTACGAGCAGTACTTC. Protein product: CASSFDSGGVAYEQYF. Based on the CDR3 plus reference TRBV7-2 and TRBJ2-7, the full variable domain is GAGVSQSPSNKVTEKGKDVELRCDPISGHTALYWYRQSLGQGLEFLIYFQGNSAPDKSGLPSDRFSAERTGGSVSTLTIQRTQQEDSAVYLCASSFDSGGVAYEQYFGPGTRLTVT.

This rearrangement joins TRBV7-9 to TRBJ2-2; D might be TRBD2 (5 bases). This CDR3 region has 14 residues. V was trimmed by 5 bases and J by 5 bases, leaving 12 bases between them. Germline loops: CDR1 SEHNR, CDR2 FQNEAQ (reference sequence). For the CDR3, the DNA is TGTGCCAGCAGCCCGGAGGCTCCAACCGGGGAGCTGTTTTTT. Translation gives CASSPEAPTGELFF.

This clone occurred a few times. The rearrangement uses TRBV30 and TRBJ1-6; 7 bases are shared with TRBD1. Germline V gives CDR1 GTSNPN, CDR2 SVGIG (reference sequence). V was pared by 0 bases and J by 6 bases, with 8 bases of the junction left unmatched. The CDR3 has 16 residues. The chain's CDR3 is CAWSVSRGRFNSPLHF. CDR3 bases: TGTGCCTGGAGTGTATCTAGGGGGCGCTTTAATTCACCCCTCCACTTT.

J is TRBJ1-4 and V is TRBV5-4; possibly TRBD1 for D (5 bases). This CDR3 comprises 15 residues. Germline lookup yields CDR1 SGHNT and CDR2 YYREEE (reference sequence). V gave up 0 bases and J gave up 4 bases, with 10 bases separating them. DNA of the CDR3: TGTGCCAGCAGCTTGGGAGGCGGGGGTAATGAAAAACTGTTTTTT. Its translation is CASSLGGGGNEKLFF.

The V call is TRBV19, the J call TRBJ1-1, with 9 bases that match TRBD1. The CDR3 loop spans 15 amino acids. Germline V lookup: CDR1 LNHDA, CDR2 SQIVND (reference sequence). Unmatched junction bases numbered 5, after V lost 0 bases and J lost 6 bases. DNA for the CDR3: TGTGCCAGTAGTATAGAGGGGACAGGGTTCGCTGAAGCTTTCTTT. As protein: CASSIEGTGFAEAFF.

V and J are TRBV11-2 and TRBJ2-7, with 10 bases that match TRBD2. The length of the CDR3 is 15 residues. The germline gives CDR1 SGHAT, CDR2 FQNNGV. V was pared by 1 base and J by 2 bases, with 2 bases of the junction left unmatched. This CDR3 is CASSLAAGGPYEQYF. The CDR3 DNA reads TGTGCCAGCAGCTTAGCAGCGGGAGGGCCCTACGAGCAGTACTTC.

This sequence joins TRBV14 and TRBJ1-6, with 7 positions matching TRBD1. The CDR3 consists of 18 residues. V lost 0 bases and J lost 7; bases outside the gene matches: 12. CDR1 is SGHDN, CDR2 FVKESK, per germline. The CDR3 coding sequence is TGTGCCAGCAGCCAAGATCAGTTCCTGGGACAGAAAAATTCACCCCTCCACTTT. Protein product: CASSQDQFLGQKNSPLHF.

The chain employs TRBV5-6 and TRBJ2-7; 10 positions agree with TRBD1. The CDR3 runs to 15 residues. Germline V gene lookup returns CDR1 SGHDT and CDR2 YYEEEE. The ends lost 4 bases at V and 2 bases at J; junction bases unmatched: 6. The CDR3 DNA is TGTGCCAGCAGCCCGGACAGGGGGGGTCCCTACGAGCAGTACTTC. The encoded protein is CASSPDRGGPYEQYF.

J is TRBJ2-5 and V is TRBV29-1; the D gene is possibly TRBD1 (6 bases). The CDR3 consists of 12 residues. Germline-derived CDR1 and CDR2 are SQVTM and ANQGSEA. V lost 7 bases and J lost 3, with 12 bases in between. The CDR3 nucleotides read TGCAGCGCTAGGACAGTAAAAGAGACCCAGTACTTC. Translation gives CSARTVKETQYF.

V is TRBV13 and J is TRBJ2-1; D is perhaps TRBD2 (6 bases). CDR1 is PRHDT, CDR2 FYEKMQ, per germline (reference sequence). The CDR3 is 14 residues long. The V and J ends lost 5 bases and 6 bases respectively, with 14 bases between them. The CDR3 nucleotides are TGTGCCAGCAGCCTCGGAGGGAGGAGCAATGAGCAGTTCTTC. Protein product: CASSLGGRSNEQFF.

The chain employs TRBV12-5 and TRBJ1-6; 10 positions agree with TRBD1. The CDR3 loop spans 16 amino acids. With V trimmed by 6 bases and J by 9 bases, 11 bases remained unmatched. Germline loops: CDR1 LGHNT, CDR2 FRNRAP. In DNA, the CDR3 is TGTGCTAGTGGCCTCGACAGGGGGCTCAGGAGTTCACCCCTCCACTTT. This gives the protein CASGLDRGLRSSPLHF. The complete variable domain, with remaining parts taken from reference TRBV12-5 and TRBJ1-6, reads DARVTQTPRHKVTEMGQEVTMRCQPILGHNTVFWYRQTMMQGLELLAYFRNRAPLDDSGMPKDRFSAEMPDATLATLKIQPSEPRDSAVYFCASGLDRGLRSSPLHFGNGTRLTVT.

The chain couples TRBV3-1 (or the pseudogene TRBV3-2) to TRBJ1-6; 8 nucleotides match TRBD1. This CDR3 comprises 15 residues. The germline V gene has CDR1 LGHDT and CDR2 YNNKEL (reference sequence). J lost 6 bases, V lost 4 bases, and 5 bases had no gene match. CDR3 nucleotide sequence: TGTGCCAGCAGCCTGGGGACAGGTGCTAATTCACCCCTCCACTTT. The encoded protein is CASSLGTGANSPLHF.

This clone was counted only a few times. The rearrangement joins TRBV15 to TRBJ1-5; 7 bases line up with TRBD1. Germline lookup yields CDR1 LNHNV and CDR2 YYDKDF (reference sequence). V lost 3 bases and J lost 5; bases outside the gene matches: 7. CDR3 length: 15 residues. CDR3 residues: CATSSQTGRHQPQHF. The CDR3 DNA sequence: TGTGCCACCAGCAGTCAGACAGGGCGCCATCAGCCCCAGCATTTT.

The CDR3, as DNA: TGTGCCAGCAGCAGCGGGCTACCCTATGGCTACACCTTC. The encoded protein is CASSSGLPYGYTF. This sequence joins TRBV7-9 and TRBJ1-2, with D unresolved. V was pared by 5 bases and J by 4 bases, with 11 bases between. The germline CDR1 and CDR2 sequences are SEHNR and FQNEAQ (reference sequence). CDR3 size: 13 residues.

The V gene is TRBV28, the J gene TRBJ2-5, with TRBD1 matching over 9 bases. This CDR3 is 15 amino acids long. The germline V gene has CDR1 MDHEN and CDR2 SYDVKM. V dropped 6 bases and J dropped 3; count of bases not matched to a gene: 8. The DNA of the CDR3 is TGTGCCAGCAGCCCCGGGACAGGGAGGGAAGAGACCCAGTACTTC. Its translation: CASSPGTGREETQYF.

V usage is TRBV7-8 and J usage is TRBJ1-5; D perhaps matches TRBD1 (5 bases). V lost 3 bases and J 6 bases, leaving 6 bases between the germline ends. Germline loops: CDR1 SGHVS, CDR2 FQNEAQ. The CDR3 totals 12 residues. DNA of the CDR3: TGTGCCAGCAGCTTCGGGGGTCAGCCCCAGCATTTT. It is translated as CASSFGGQPQHF.

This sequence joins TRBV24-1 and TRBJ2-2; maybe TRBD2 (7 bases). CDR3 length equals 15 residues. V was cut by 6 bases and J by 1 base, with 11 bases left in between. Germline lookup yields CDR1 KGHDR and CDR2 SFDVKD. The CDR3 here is CATSQGGGNTGELFF. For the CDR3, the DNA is TGTGCCACCAGTCAAGGGGGGGGGAACACCGGGGAGCTGTTTTTT.

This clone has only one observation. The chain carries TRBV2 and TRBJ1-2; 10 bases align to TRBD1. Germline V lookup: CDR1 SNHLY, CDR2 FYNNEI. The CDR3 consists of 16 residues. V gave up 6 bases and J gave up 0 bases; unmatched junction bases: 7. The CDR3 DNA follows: TGTGCCAGCAGCCTGGACAGGGGGTCGCCTAACTATGGCTACACCTTC. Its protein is CASSLDRGSPNYGYTF.

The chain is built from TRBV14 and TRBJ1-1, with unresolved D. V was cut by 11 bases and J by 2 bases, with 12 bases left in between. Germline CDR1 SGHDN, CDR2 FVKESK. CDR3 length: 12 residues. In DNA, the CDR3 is TGTGCCTCAGGCCAGATTAACACTGAAGCTTTCTTT. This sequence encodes CASGQINTEAFF.

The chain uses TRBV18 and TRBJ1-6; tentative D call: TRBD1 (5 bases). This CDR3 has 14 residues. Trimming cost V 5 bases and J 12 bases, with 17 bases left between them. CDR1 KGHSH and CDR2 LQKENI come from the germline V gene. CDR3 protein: CASSAGPLAVPLHF. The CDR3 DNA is TGTGCCAGCTCAGCGGGGCCCCTGGCGGTACCCCTCCACTTT.

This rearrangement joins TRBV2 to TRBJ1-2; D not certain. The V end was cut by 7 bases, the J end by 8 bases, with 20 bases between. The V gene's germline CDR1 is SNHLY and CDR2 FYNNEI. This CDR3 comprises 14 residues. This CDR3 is CASKGGEGMRGYTF. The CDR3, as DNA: TGTGCCAGCAAAGGTGGTGAGGGAATGAGGGGCTACACCTTC.

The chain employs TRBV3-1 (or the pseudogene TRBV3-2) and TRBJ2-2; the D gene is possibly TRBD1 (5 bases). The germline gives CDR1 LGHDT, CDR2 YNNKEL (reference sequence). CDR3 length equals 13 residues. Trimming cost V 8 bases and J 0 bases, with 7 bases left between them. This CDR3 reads CASLQANTGELFF. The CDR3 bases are TGTGCCAGCTTACAGGCGAACACCGGGGAGCTGTTTTTT.

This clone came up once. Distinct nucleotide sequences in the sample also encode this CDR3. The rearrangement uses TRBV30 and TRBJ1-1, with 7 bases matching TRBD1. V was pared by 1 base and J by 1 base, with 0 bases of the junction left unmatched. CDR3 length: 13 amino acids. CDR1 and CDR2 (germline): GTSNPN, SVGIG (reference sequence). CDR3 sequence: CAWSGQGNTEAFF. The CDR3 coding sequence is TGTGCCTGGAGTGGACAGGGGAACACTGAAGCTTTCTTT.

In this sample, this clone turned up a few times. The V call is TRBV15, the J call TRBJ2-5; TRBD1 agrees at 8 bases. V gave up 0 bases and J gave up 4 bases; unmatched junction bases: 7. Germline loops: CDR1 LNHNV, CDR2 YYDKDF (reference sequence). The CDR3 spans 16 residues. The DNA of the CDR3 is TGTGCCACCAGCAGAGACGGTTCCGACAGGGGAGAGACCCAGTACTTC. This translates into CATSRDGSDRGETQYF.

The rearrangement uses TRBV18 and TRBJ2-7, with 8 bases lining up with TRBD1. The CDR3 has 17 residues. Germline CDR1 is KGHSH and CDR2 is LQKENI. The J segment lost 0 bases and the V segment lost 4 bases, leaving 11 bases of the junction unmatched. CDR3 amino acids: CASSLPTGGISSYEQYF. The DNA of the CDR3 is TGTGCCAGCTCACTACCTACAGGGGGGATCAGCTCCTACGAGCAGTACTTC. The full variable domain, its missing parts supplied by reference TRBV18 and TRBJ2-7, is NAGVMQNPRHLVRRRGQEARLRCSPMKGHSHVYWYRQLPEEGLKFMVYLQKENIIDESGMPKERFSAEFPKEGPSILRIQQVVRGDSAAYFCASSLPTGGISSYEQYFGPGTRLTVT.

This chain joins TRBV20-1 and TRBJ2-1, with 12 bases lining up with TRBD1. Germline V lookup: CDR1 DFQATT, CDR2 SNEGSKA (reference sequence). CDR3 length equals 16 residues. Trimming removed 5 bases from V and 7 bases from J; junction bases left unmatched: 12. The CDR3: CSACDPGQGAENEQFF. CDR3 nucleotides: TGCAGTGCTTGTGATCCGGGACAGGGGGCCGAGAATGAGCAGTTCTTC.